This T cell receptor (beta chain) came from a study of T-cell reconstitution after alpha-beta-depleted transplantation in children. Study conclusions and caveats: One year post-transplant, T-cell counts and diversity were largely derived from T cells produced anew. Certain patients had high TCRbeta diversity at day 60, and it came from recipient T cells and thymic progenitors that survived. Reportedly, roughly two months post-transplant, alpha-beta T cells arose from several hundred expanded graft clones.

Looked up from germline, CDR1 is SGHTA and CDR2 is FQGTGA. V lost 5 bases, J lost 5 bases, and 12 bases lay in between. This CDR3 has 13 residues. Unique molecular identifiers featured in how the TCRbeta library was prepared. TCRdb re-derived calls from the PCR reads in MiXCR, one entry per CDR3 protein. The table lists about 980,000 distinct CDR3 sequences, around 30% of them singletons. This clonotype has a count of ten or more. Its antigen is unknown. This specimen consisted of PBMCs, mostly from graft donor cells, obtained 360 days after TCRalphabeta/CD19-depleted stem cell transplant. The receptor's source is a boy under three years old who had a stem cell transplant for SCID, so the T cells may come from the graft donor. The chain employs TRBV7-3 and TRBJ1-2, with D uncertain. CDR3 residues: CASSPARDYGYTF. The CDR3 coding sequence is TGTGCCAGCAGCCCCGCCCGAGATTATGGCTACACCTTC.